The 31 T cell receptor beta chains given below trace back to one sample, sequenced in a study of shared clonotypes between healthy human individuals. Sequencing was performed with immunoSEQ multiplex PCR; in TCRdb, only in-frame clones are kept and a portion is missing. The sample yields about 1.1 million clones, 78% seen once. Sequencing was done on a sample of memory CD4+ T cells from PBMCs. Subset given: CD45RA-negative fraction. The receptors were sampled from a man between 18 and 35 years old in good health. Some clones in this sample may be carry-over from other donors' samples.

The rearrangement joins TRBV30 to TRBJ2-7; 8 bases fit TRBD1. V dropped 3 bases and J dropped 5; count of bases not matched to a gene: 6. Germline values: CDR1 GTSNPN, CDR2 SVGIG (reference sequence). This CDR3 is built from 13 residues. CDR3 sequence reads: CAWRGDRGHEQYF. The CDR3 region has the DNA TGTGCCTGGAGGGGAGACAGGGGCCACGAGCAGTACTTC.

The V and J genes are TRBV6-4 and TRBJ1-1, with D tentatively TRBD1 (5 bases). The CDR3 length is 14 residues. Trimming cost V 6 bases and J 2 bases, with 13 bases left between them. Germline assignment: CDR1 MRHNA and CDR2 SNTAGT. The CDR3 nucleotides are TGTGCCAGCAGAAGAGACAGCAGTAACACTGAAGCTTTCTTT. Protein sequence: CASRRDSSNTEAFF.

The chain recombines TRBV29-1 with TRBJ1-2, with no clear D. Per germline, CDR1 SQVTM and CDR2 ANQGSEA. The CDR3 is 13 amino acids. V was clipped by 0 bases and J by 8 bases, with 13 bases between them. CDR3 region: CSVEDLAGRGYTF. The CDR3 region has the DNA TGCAGCGTTGAAGATCTGGCAGGTCGCGGCTACACCTTC.

In DNA, the CDR3 is TGCGCCAGCAGCCAGGCCGTGGGGGGCTTCTCCTACGAGCAGTACTTC. Residues: CASSQAVGGFSYEQYF. The chain recombines TRBV4-1 with TRBJ2-7; D could derive from TRBD1 or TRBD2 (6 bases each). Trimming left V 3 bases short and J 0 bases short, with 15 bases between. Looked up from germline, CDR1 is MGHRA and CDR2 is YSYEKL. The CDR3 is made up of 16 amino acids.

The rearrangement links TRBV6-1 to TRBJ2-1; no firm D call. Germline V gene data show CDR1 as MNHNS and CDR2 as SASEGT. There are 14 residues in the CDR3. The germline V and J ends were trimmed by 4 bases and 6 bases, with 13 bases remaining between them. DNA for the CDR3: TGTGCCAGCAGTGTTTGGGGAAGTATCAATGAGCAGTTCTTC. It codes for CASSVWGSINEQFF.

Regarding this clone: Other DNA variants within this sample encode the same CDR3. The chain is built from TRBV29-1 and TRBJ1-1; D call uncertain. This CDR3 has 11 residues. V lost 6 bases and J 2 bases, leaving 7 bases between the germline ends. Per germline, CDR1 SQVTM and CDR2 ANQGSEA. CDR3 amino acids: CSVPGNTEAFF. Here the CDR3 DNA reads TGCAGCGTACCCGGCAACACTGAAGCTTTCTTT. Based on the CDR3 plus reference TRBV29-1 and TRBJ1-1, the full variable domain is SAVISQKPSRDICQRGTSLTIQCQVDSQVTMMFWYRQQPGQSLTLIATANQGSEATYESGFVIDKFPISRPNLTFSTLTVSNMSPEDSSIYLCSVPGNTEAFFGQGTRLTVV.

This clone was recorded only once. The rearrangement uses TRBV28 and TRBJ1-5, with 8 nucleotides matching TRBD1. The junction had 11 bases not matched to a gene; V was cut back by 5 bases and J by 5 bases. The germline V gene has CDR1 MDHEN and CDR2 SYDVKM. The CDR3 sequence is 16 residues long. CDR3 bases: TGTGCCAGCAGTCTCCACCGACAGGGGCGAGATCAGCCCCAGCATTTT. Its protein is CASSLHRQGRDQPQHF.

The chain has TRBV19 and TRBJ2-2, with D possibly being TRBD2 (6 bases). This CDR3 is built from 16 residues. V was trimmed by 5 bases and J by 1 base, leaving 14 bases between them. CDR1 LNHDA and CDR2 SQIVND come from the germline V gene (reference sequence). The CDR3 bases are TGTGCCAGTAGTCAACTCCGGGACTTGAACACCGGGGAGCTGTTTTTT. This translates into CASSQLRDLNTGELFF.

V is TRBV10-3 and J is TRBJ2-5, with D possibly TRBD1 on 6 matching bases. The CDR3 is 13 amino acids. CDR1 is ENHRY and CDR2 is SYGVKD in the germline V gene. The germline V and J ends were trimmed by 6 bases and 2 bases, with 10 bases remaining between them. This chain's CDR3 is CAIRTGRQETQYF. The CDR3 DNA follows: TGTGCCATCAGGACAGGCCGACAAGAGACCCAGTACTTC.

J is TRBJ1-1 and V is TRBV5-1, with TRBD1 matching over 12 bases. The CDR3 sequence is 16 residues long. V lost 3 bases to trimming and J lost 5 bases; unmatched junction nucleotides: 8. Germline CDR1 reads SGHRS; CDR2 reads YFSETQ. The CDR3 sequence: CASSSLGQGAGTEAFF. The CDR3, as DNA: TGCGCCAGCAGCTCTTTGGGACAGGGGGCGGGAACTGAAGCTTTCTTT.

This clone was found a few times. The chain uses TRBV7-9 and TRBJ2-3; 11 bases line up with TRBD2. V was clipped by 5 bases and J by 2 bases; unmatched bases: 6. Germline values: CDR1 SEHNR, CDR2 FQNEAQ (reference sequence). The CDR3 covers 16 residues. The CDR3 nucleotides read TGTGCCAGCAGCCGAACTAGCGGGAGAATCACAGATACGCAGTATTTT. It is translated as CASSRTSGRITDTQYF.

The rearrangement joins TRBV5-6 to TRBJ2-3; D unclear. CDR3 length: 15 residues. Trimming pared 0 bases from V and 3 bases from J, leaving 11 bases between. Germline lookup yields CDR1 SGHDT and CDR2 YYEEEE. As DNA, the CDR3 is TGTGCCAGCAGCTTGGATGCGACGGCAACAGATACGCAGTATTTT. It encodes CASSLDATATDTQYF.

The chain employs TRBV4-1 and TRBJ2-1; D is undetermined. The CDR3 length is 16 residues. Germline CDR1 and CDR2: MGHRA and YSYEKL. Trimming shortened V by 2 bases and J by 4 bases, and 15 bases separated the two germline ends. The chain's CDR3 is CASSQSRRAGYNEQFF. The CDR3 DNA reads TGCGCCAGCAGCCAATCCCGACGGGCTGGATACAATGAGCAGTTCTTC.

V is TRBV5-4 and J is TRBJ2-1; D uncertain. Germline CDR1 SGHNT, CDR2 YYREEE (reference sequence). V dropped 3 bases and J dropped 7 bases, with 14 bases sitting between them. The CDR3 runs to 14 residues. The CDR3 bases are TGTGCCAGCAGCTCCAGATACTTCCTTAATGAGCAGTTCTTC. It encodes CASSSRYFLNEQFF.

This clone was seen at least ten times. This chain connects TRBV28 to TRBJ1-3, with unresolved D. Trimming removed 1 base at V and 1 base at J, with 2 bases between. The CDR3 totals 13 residues. Germline CDR1 and CDR2: MDHEN and SYDVKM. The CDR3 loop is CASSLFSGNTIYF. DNA of the CDR3: TGTGCCAGCAGTTTATTTTCTGGAAACACCATATATTTT.

This chain connects TRBV9 to TRBJ1-3, with no clear D. V lost 0 bases and J lost 2, with 15 bases in between. The CDR3 is made up of 17 amino acids. Looked up from germline, CDR1 is SGDLS and CDR2 is YYNGEE. The CDR3 DNA follows: TGTGCCAGCAGCGTAGCTCCACCGGGGATGGCTGGAAACACCATATATTTT. Amino acid sequence: CASSVAPPGMAGNTIYF.

The V and J genes are TRBV6-1 and TRBJ1-1; tentative D call: TRBD1 (5 bases). Deletions cut 5 bases from V and 13 bases from J, with 14 bases between. The CDR3 runs 11 residues. CDR1 and CDR2 from the germline V gene are MNHNS and SASEGT. CDR3 sequence reads: CASSPGLGGFF. The CDR3 coding sequence is TGTGCCAGCAGTCCGGGCCTCGGGGGTTTCTTT.

This clone was recorded a few times. This chain connects TRBV5-6 to TRBJ1-2; D unclear. This CDR3 region has 14 residues. The germline V and J ends were trimmed by 4 bases and 3 bases, with 13 bases remaining between them. Germline V gene lookup returns CDR1 SGHDT and CDR2 YYEEEE. The CDR3 region has the DNA TGTGCCAGCAGCCCGGGCCTCAGGCACTATGGCTACACCTTC. This encodes CASSPGLRHYGYTF.

This sequence joins TRBV5-1 and TRBJ2-1, with 12 bases that match TRBD2. The junction had 3 bases not matched to a gene; V was cut back by 2 bases and J by 0 bases. Germline V gives CDR1 SGHRS, CDR2 YFSETQ. The CDR3 runs 17 residues. The CDR3 reads CASSFSSGRDSYNEQFF. The CDR3 region has the DNA TGCGCCAGCAGCTTTTCTAGCGGGAGGGACTCCTACAATGAGCAGTTCTTC.

The chain combines TRBV5-5 with TRBJ2-5; 9 positions match TRBD2. This CDR3 is 16 amino acids long. The germline V gene has CDR1 SGHKS and CDR2 YYEKEE (reference sequence). Germline trimming cut 4 bases from V and 2 bases from J; bases unmatched to any gene: 9. The CDR3 nucleotides are TGTGCCAGCAGCCAGAGGGGGCTAGCGGGACAAGAGACCCAGTACTTC. It is translated as CASSQRGLAGQETQYF.

The rearrangement joins TRBV6-1 to TRBJ1-1, with a tentative D call TRBD1 (5 bases). CDR3 length: 14 amino acids. The V gene's germline CDR1 is MNHNS and CDR2 SASEGT. V was trimmed by 5 bases and J by 3 bases, leaving 13 bases between them. CDR3 DNA: TGTGCCAGCAGTACCATCGGGACGGACACTGAAGCTTTCTTT. It is translated as CASSTIGTDTEAFF.

This clone has just a few counts. The CDR3 region has the DNA TGCGCCAGCAGCATACAGGAGGACACTGAAGCTTTCTTT. Encoded protein: CASSIQEDTEAFF. V and J are TRBV5-1 and TRBJ1-1, with TRBD1 as a possible D gene (5 bases). The CDR3 has 13 residues. CDR1 and CDR2 from the germline V gene are SGHRS and YFSETQ. V lost 4 bases and J 3 bases, leaving 10 bases between the germline ends.

The chain joins TRBV27 to TRBJ1-2; no firm D call. The ends were cut back, 4 bases at V and 2 bases at J, with 11 bases in the middle. CDR3 length: 14 amino acids. Germline-derived CDR1 and CDR2 are MNHEY and SMNVEV (reference sequence). The chain's CDR3 is CASSSIRTNYGYTF. The DNA of the CDR3 is TGTGCCAGCAGTTCAATCAGAACGAACTATGGCTACACCTTC.

As for this clone: Distinct nucleotide sequences in the sample also encode this CDR3. This rearrangement joins TRBV2 to TRBJ2-2, with TRBD1 matching over 7 bases. CDR3 length equals 14 residues. V shed 6 bases, J shed 0 bases, and the junction held 1 base outside the gene matches. Germline assignment: CDR1 SNHLY and CDR2 FYNNEI. CDR3 DNA: TGTGCCAGCAGAGGACAGGCGAACACCGGGGAGCTGTTTTTT. It yields the protein CASRGQANTGELFF.

The V and J genes are TRBV5-1 and TRBJ2-1, with D perhaps matching TRBD1 or TRBD2 (6 bases each). V dropped 0 bases and J dropped 5 bases, with 12 bases sitting between them. Germline loops: CDR1 SGHRS, CDR2 YFSETQ. The CDR3 length is 15 residues. The chain's CDR3 is CASSLVRGRDNEQFF. The CDR3 nucleotides read TGCGCCAGCAGCTTGGTCCGGGGGCGCGACAATGAGCAGTTCTTC.

The chain links TRBV2 to TRBJ2-7; TRBD2 agrees at 8 bases. The CDR3 has 15 amino acids. The germline V gene has CDR1 SNHLY and CDR2 FYNNEI. J lost 5 bases, V lost 6 bases, and 12 bases had no gene match. This chain's CDR3 is CASRKRETIGNEQYF. CDR3 sequence (DNA): TGTGCCAGCAGGAAGCGGGAGACGATTGGGAACGAGCAGTACTTC.

This sequence joins TRBV5-1 and TRBJ2-2, with D possibly being TRBD2 (5 bases). The CDR3 has 15 residues. The germline V gene encodes CDR1 SGHRS and CDR2 YFSETQ. V shed 4 bases and J shed 6 bases, with 16 bases lying between them. CDR3 protein: CASSRGSHAAGELFF. The CDR3 nucleotides are TGCGCCAGCAGCCGCGGGTCTCACGCCGCCGGGGAGCTGTTTTTT.

The V gene is TRBV19, the J gene TRBJ1-4, with a possible D match to TRBD1 (5 bases). V lost 5 bases to trimming and J lost 8 bases, with 12 bases between them. Looked up from germline, CDR1 is LNHDA and CDR2 is SQIVND (reference sequence). The CDR3 is made up of 13 amino acids. This CDR3 is CASSLNKGEKLFF. Written as DNA, the CDR3 is TGTGCCAGTAGTTTAAACAAGGGGGAAAAACTGTTTTTT.

V and J are TRBV7-3 and TRBJ1-5, with no clear D. The CDR3 loop spans 14 amino acids. Germline V gene sequence: CDR1 SGHTA, CDR2 FQGTGA. V dropped 8 bases and J dropped 3 bases, with 14 bases sitting between them. The DNA for the CDR3 is TGTGCCAGCCGCCGGGTATATCACAATCAGCCCCAGCATTTT. It codes for CASRRVYHNQPQHF.

V gene TRBV4-3 combines with J gene TRBJ1-2, with 8 bases that match TRBD1. The CDR3 is made up of 14 amino acids. V was pared by 2 bases and J by 4 bases, with 3 bases of the junction left unmatched. Germline CDR1 LGHNA, CDR2 YSLEER. DNA of the CDR3: TGCGCCAGCAGCCAATACAGGGGGGGCTATGGCTACACCTTC. Protein: CASSQYRGGYGYTF.

CDR3 protein: CASSSRLAGEGGELFF. Written as DNA, the CDR3 is TGTGCCAGCAGCTCCCGACTAGCGGGAGAAGGCGGGGAGCTGTTTTTT. The J gene is TRBJ2-2, the V gene TRBV7-7; 12 bases are a match to TRBD2. The CDR3 runs 16 residues. The germline CDR1 and CDR2 sequences are SSHAT and FNYEAQ (reference sequence). V shed 4 bases and J 7 bases; nucleotides not matched to a gene: 7.